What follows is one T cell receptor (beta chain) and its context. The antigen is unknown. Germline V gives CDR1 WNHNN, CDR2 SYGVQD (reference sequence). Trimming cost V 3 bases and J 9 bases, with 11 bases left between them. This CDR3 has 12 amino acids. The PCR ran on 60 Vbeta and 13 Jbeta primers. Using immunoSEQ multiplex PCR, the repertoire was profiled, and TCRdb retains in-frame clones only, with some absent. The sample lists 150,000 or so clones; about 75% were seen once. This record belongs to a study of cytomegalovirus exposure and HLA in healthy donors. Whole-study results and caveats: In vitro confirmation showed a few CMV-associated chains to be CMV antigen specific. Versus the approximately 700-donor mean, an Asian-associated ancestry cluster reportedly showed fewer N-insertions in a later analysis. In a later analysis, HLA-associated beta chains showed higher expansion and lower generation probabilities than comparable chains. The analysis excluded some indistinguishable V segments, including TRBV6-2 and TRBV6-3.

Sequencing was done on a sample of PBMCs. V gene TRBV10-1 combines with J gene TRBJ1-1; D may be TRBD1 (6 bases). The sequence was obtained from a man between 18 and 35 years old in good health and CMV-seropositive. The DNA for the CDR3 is TGCGCCAGCAGTGATGAGAGGGGGAAAGCTTTCTTT. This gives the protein CASSDERGKAFF.